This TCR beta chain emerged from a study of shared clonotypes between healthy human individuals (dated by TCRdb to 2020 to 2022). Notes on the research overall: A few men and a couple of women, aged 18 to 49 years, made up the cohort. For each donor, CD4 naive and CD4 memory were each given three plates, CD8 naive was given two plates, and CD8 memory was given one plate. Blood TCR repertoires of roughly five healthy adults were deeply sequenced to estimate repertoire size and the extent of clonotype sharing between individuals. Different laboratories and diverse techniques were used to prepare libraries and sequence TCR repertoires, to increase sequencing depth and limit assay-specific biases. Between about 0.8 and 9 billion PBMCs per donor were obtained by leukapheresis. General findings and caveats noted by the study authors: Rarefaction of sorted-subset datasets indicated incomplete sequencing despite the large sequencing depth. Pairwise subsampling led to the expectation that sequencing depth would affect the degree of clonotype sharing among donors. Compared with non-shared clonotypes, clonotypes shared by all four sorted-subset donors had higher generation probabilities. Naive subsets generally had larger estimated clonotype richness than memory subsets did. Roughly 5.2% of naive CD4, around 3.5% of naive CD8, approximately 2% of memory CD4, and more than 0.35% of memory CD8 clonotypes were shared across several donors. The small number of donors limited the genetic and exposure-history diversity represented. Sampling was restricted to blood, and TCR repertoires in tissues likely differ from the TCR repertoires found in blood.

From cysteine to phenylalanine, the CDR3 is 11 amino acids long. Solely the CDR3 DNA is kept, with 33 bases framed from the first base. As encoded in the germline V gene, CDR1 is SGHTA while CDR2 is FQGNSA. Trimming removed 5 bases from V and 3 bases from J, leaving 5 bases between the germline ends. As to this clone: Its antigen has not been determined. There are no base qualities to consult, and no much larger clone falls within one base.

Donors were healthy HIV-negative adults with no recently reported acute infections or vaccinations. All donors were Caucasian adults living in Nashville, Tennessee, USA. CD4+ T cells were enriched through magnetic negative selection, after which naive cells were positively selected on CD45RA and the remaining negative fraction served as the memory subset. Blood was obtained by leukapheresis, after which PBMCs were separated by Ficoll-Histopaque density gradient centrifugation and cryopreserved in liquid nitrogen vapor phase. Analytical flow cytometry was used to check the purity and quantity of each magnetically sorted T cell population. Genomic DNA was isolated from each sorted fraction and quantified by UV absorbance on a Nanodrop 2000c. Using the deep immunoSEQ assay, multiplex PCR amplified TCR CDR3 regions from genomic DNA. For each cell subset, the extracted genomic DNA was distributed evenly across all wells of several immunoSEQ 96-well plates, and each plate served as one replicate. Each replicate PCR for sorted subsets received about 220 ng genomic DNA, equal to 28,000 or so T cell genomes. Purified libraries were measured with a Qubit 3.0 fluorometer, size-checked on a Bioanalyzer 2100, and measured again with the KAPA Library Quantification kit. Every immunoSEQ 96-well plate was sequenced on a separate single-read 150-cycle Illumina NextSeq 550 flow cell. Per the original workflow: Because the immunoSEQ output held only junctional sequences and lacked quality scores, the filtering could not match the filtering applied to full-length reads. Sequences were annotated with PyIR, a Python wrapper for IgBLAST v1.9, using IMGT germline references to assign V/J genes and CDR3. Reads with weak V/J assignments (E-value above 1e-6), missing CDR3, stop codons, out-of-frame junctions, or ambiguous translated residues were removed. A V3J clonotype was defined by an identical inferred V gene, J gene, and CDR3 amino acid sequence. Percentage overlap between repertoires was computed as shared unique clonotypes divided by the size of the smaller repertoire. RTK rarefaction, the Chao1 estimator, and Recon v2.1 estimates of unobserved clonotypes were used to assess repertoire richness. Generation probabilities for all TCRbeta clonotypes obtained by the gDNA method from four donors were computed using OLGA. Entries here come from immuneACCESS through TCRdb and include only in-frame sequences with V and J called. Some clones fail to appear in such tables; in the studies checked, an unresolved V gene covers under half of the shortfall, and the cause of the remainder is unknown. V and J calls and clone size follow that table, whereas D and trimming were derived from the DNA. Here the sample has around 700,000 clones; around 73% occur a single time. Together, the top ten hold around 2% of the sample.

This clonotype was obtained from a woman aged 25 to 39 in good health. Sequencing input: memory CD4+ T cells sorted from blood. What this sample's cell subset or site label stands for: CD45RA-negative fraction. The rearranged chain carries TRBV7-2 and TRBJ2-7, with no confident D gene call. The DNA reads TGTGCCAGCAGCGCCCACTACGAGCAGTACTTC. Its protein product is CASSAHYEQYF.